Below, 27 T cell receptor beta chains from the same sample are listed, as sequenced in a study of a mutant IDH1 vaccine in newly diagnosed glioma. Time point: week 5, during vaccination. In the vaccine, a single dose held 300 ug of the mutant IDH1 20-mer peptide, along with topical imiquimod. Measured with immunoSEQ multiplex PCR; TCRdb has only the in-frame clones, and not every one. The sample has over 50,000 clones; 75% to 90% are singletons. Which antigens these TCRs recognize remains unknown. Specimen: PBMCs, collected from a glioma patient whose treatment included an IDH1 peptide vaccine. The receptor set was obtained from a woman in her 40s with glioma.

The gene calls are TRBV10-2 and TRBJ2-3; D possibly corresponds to TRBD2 (6 bases). The V and J ends lost 4 bases and 2 bases respectively, with 16 bases between them. CDR1 is WSHSY and CDR2 is SAAADI in the germline V gene. The CDR3 totals 16 residues. The CDR3 protein is CASSVGGGGLTDTQYF. CDR3 in DNA: TGCGCCAGCAGTGTCGGTGGGGGAGGCCTCACAGATACGCAGTATTTT.

The rearrangement uses TRBV27 and TRBJ2-1; TRBD1 matches 7 bases. Trimming cost V 0 bases and J 5 bases; bases outside gene matches: 4. Germline loops: CDR1 MNHEY, CDR2 SMNVEV (reference sequence). This CDR3 is 15 amino acids long. CDR3 DNA: TGTGCCAGCAGTTTATCCGAGACAGGGAACAATGAGCAGTTCTTC. Its translation: CASSLSETGNNEQFF.

In this sample, this clone turned up once. The genes are TRBV19 and TRBJ1-1; maybe TRBD1 (5 bases). CDR1 and CDR2 from the germline V gene are LNHDA and SQIVND (reference sequence). V gave up 1 base and J gave up 1 base, with 13 bases separating them. The CDR3 contains 16 residues. The CDR3 is CASSIGGGKANTEAFF. The CDR3 nucleotides read TGTGCCAGTAGTATAGGTGGGGGGAAGGCGAACACTGAAGCTTTCTTT. Supplemented by reference TRBV19 and TRBJ1-1, the full variable domain reads DGGITQSPKYLFRKEGQNVTLSCEQNLNHDAMYWYRQDPGQGLRLIYYSQIVNDFQKGDIAEGYSVSREKKESFPLTVTSAQKNPTAFYLCASSIGGGKANTEAFFGQGTRLTVV.

The chain carries TRBV2 and TRBJ2-7; the D gene is possibly TRBD2 (6 bases). CDR3 length equals 14 residues. Deletions cut 4 bases from V and 2 bases from J, with 12 bases between. The germline gives CDR1 SNHLY, CDR2 FYNNEI. This chain's CDR3 is CASSGPEGPYEQYF. CDR3 nucleotides: TGTGCCAGCAGTGGCCCGGAGGGCCCCTACGAGCAGTACTTC.

The rearrangement joins TRBV29-1 to TRBJ1-3; D gene unclear. This CDR3 has 13 residues. The germline V and J ends were trimmed by 3 bases and 2 bases, with 8 bases remaining between them. The germline V gene has CDR1 SQVTM and CDR2 ANQGSEA. DNA of the CDR3: TGCAGCGTTGAGGGATCGACTGGAAACACCATATATTTT. The encoded protein is CSVEGSTGNTIYF.

The gene calls are TRBV19 and TRBJ2-1; maybe TRBD2 (6 bases). This CDR3 spans 13 amino acids. CDR1 is LNHDA, CDR2 SQIVND, per germline (reference sequence). Deletions cut 7 bases from V and 1 base from J, with 8 bases between. DNA of the CDR3: TGTGCCAGTATGGCGGGGTCCTACAATGAGCAGTTCTTC. Translated: CASMAGSYNEQFF.

This sequence joins TRBV19 and TRBJ2-5; 7 bases match TRBD2. Trimming removed 9 bases from V and 0 bases from J; junction bases left unmatched: 10. This CDR3 is 15 amino acids long. CDR1 LNHDA and CDR2 SQIVND come from the germline V gene (reference sequence). The CDR3 region has the DNA TGTGCCAGCCGTGCCGGGGGGTGGTACCAAGAGACCCAGTACTTC. Its translation is CASRAGGWYQETQYF.

This rearrangement joins TRBV7-8 to TRBJ2-5; a possible D gene is TRBD1 (6 bases). CDR1 is SGHVS, CDR2 FQNEAQ, per germline. V was cut by 4 bases and J by 4 bases, with 13 bases left in between. The CDR3 is 14 residues long. The CDR3 nucleotides read TGTGCCAGCAGCTCTTCACAGGGTGGAGAGACCCAGTACTTC. Residues: CASSSSQGGETQYF.

The chain is built from TRBV18 and TRBJ2-7; 8 nucleotides align to TRBD2. J lost 2 bases, V lost 4 bases, and 10 bases had no gene match. CDR1 and CDR2 (germline): KGHSH, LQKENI. The CDR3 is made up of 16 amino acids. CDR3 region: CASSHNKRETTYEQYF. The CDR3 DNA is TGTGCCAGCTCACATAACAAGCGGGAGACAACCTACGAGCAGTACTTC.

The chain carries TRBV4-1 and TRBJ2-3; D remains unclear. Per germline, CDR1 MGHRA and CDR2 YSYEKL. Trimming took off 0 bases at V and 4 bases at J, with 8 bases between the two ends. The CDR3 sequence is 14 residues long. In DNA form, the CDR3 reads TGCGCCAGCAGCCAAGAAGGAAGAGCAGATACGCAGTATTTT. Its translation is CASSQEGRADTQYF.

V and J are TRBV2 and TRBJ1-3; 7 positions match TRBD1. Germline CDR1 is SNHLY and CDR2 is FYNNEI. The CDR3 length is 15 residues. Germline trimming cut 9 bases from V and 0 bases from J; bases unmatched to any gene: 8. The CDR3 DNA is TGTGCCAGTGGGGACAGCCGATACTCTGGAAACACCATATATTTT. Protein product: CASGDSRYSGNTIYF.

The chain recombines TRBV2 with TRBJ1-4, with 8 bases identical to TRBD1. This CDR3 has 16 residues. CDR1 and CDR2 (germline): SNHLY, FYNNEI. The junction had 8 bases not matched to a gene; V was cut back by 8 bases and J by 0 bases. CDR3 amino acids: CASARDRTSTNEKLFF. The CDR3 nucleotides read TGTGCCAGCGCGCGGGACAGGACCTCAACTAATGAAAAACTGTTTTTT.

This chain connects TRBV29-1 to TRBJ2-7; 10 nucleotides align to TRBD1. There are 13 residues in the CDR3. Trimming cost V 7 bases and J 3 bases; bases outside gene matches: 6. Germline values: CDR1 SQVTM, CDR2 ANQGSEA. CDR3 in amino acids: CSGADRGLYEQYF. CDR3 DNA: TGCAGCGGGGCAGACAGGGGGCTCTACGAGCAGTACTTC.

V is TRBV29-1 and J is TRBJ2-5; the match to TRBD1 covers 8 bases. The germline CDR1 and CDR2 sequences are SQVTM and ANQGSEA. This CDR3 region has 17 residues. V was pared by 2 bases and J by 2 bases, with 13 bases of the junction left unmatched. CDR3 sequence reads: CSVEPRDRLRVQETQYF. In DNA, the CDR3 is TGCAGCGTTGAACCCCGGGACAGGTTGCGGGTACAAGAGACCCAGTACTTC.

This chain uses TRBV5-1 with TRBJ2-5; D is unresolved. CDR1 is SGHRS and CDR2 is YFSETQ in the germline V gene. This CDR3 spans 12 amino acids. The V end lost 4 bases, the J end lost 3 bases, and 7 bases lay between the germline ends. CDR3 nucleotides: TGCGCCAGCAGCATACATGAAGAGACCCAGTACTTC. Its translation: CASSIHEETQYF.

The chain joins TRBV10-1 to TRBJ1-1; possible D gene TRBD1, 5 bases. Germline V gives CDR1 WNHNN, CDR2 SYGVQD (reference sequence). With 0 bases removed from V and 3 bases from J, the gap between germline ends came to 11 bases. This CDR3 comprises 15 residues. CDR3 protein: CASSESALGDTEAFF. The CDR3, as DNA: TGCGCCAGCAGTGAGTCGGCTTTGGGGGACACTGAAGCTTTCTTT.

The CDR3 DNA reads TGTGCCAGCAGTTACGGACTAGCGGGGGATTACGAGCAGTACTTC. Its protein product is CASSYGLAGDYEQYF. The chain links TRBV6-5 to TRBJ2-7, with TRBD2 matching over 13 bases. CDR1 and CDR2 (germline): MNHEY, SVGAGI. V shed 2 bases, J shed 4 bases, and the junction held 2 bases outside the gene matches. The CDR3 loop spans 15 amino acids.

In its sample, this clone was seen once. This chain connects TRBV4-1 to TRBJ2-2; 8 bases map to TRBD1. Germline-derived CDR1 and CDR2 are MGHRA and YSYEKL. The CDR3 totals 18 residues. V shed 4 bases and J 2 bases; nucleotides not matched to a gene: 12. DNA of the CDR3: TGCGCCAGCAGCCGAATTGGACAGGGCTCGACTAACACCGGGGAGCTGTTTTTT. Translating gives CASSRIGQGSTNTGELFF.

The genes are TRBV4-1 and TRBJ2-1; no clear D. The CDR3 has 16 amino acids. Germline CDR1 is MGHRA and CDR2 is YSYEKL. Trimming removed 0 bases at V and 0 bases at J, with 9 bases between. The CDR3 bases are TGCGCCAGCAGCCAAGAGTCCCGGAGCTCCTACAATGAGCAGTTCTTC. Its protein product is CASSQESRSSYNEQFF.

CDR3 protein: CASSPTGDLYGYTF. The DNA for the CDR3 is TGTGCCAGTAGTCCAACAGGGGATCTCTATGGCTACACCTTC. The chain employs TRBV19 and TRBJ1-2; TRBD1 matches 7 bases. Trimming cost V 5 bases and J 4 bases; bases outside gene matches: 7. CDR3 length equals 14 residues. CDR1 LNHDA and CDR2 SQIVND come from the germline V gene (reference sequence). Full variable domain (rest looked up from reference TRBV19 and TRBJ1-2): DGGITQSPKYLFRKEGQNVTLSCEQNLNHDAMYWYRQDPGQGLRLIYYSQIVNDFQKGDIAEGYSVSREKKESFPLTVTSAQKNPTAFYLCASSPTGDLYGYTFGSGTRLTVV.

This chain joins TRBV19 and TRBJ2-1; TRBD2 aligns across 11 bases. V shed 2 bases, J shed 4 bases, and the junction held 1 base outside the gene matches. CDR1 is LNHDA and CDR2 is SQIVND in the germline V gene (reference sequence). This CDR3 region has 15 residues. The DNA of the CDR3 is TGTGCCAGTAGTATACCTAGCGGGGGGTACAATGAGCAGTTCTTC. Translated, it gives CASSIPSGGYNEQFF. Full variable domain (rest looked up from reference TRBV19 and TRBJ2-1): DGGITQSPKYLFRKEGQNVTLSCEQNLNHDAMYWYRQDPGQGLRLIYYSQIVNDFQKGDIAEGYSVSREKKESFPLTVTSAQKNPTAFYLCASSIPSGGYNEQFFGPGTRLTVL.

The rearrangement joins TRBV6-1 to TRBJ2-5, with unresolved D. Per the germline V gene, CDR1 is MNHNS and CDR2 is SASEGT. This CDR3 region has 13 residues. Trimming removed 7 bases at V and 5 bases at J, with 14 bases between. The CDR3: CASTRTAVETQYF. In nucleotides, the CDR3 is TGTGCCAGCACCCGGACGGCGGTGGAGACCCAGTACTTC.

The V gene is TRBV25-1, the J gene TRBJ2-7, with D maybe TRBD1 (5 bases). The ends were cut back, 2 bases at V and 3 bases at J, with 14 bases in the middle. The CDR3 consists of 15 residues. Looked up from germline, CDR1 is MGHDK and CDR2 is SYGVNS. CDR3 region: CASSEGGAMGYEQYF. The CDR3 region has the DNA TGTGCCAGCAGTGAAGGTGGGGCGATGGGCTACGAGCAGTACTTC.

The rearrangement links TRBV29-1 to TRBJ2-1; no reliable D call. Trimming shortened V by 6 bases and J by 8 bases, and 8 bases separated the two germline ends. The germline gives CDR1 SQVTM, CDR2 ANQGSEA. CDR3 length: 10 amino acids. CDR3 protein: CSVDDHEQFF. CDR3 DNA sequence: TGCAGCGTCGATGACCATGAGCAGTTCTTC.

This clone is a singleton in its sample. The chain recombines TRBV5-4 with TRBJ1-2; D call uncertain. This CDR3 contains 14 residues. The germline CDR1 and CDR2 sequences are SGHNT and YYREEE (reference sequence). Trimming removed 3 bases at V and 2 bases at J, with 11 bases between. DNA for the CDR3: TGTGCCAGCAGCTCCCCAACGGGAAACTATGGCTACACCTTC. Encoded protein: CASSSPTGNYGYTF.

The rearrangement joins TRBV2 to TRBJ2-1; D is undetermined. Germline-derived CDR1 and CDR2 are SNHLY and FYNNEI. There are 14 residues in the CDR3. Trimming took off 7 bases at V and 7 bases at J, with 17 bases between the two ends. The CDR3 DNA reads as TGTGCCAGCATGGTAACCCTGTGGGGTAATGAGCAGTTCTTC. Translation: CASMVTLWGNEQFF.

In regard to this clone: The same CDR3 also results from other DNA sequences found in this sample. The genes are TRBV7-9 and TRBJ1-2; D is uncertain. There are 12 residues in the CDR3. Germline V gene lookup returns CDR1 SEHNR and CDR2 FQNEAQ (reference sequence). Trimming took off 8 bases at V and 2 bases at J, with 9 bases between the two ends. The CDR3 sequence is CASSRANYGYTF. The CDR3 region has the DNA TGTGCCAGCTCCCGGGCCAACTATGGCTACACCTTC.